The clone carrying this T cell receptor beta chain was recorded only once. The data were obtained in a study of blood T cell repertoires in COVID-19. The wider study: T cells, B-cell-depleted T cells, or PBMCs supplied cDNA or gDNA.

TCRdb's table, derived via immunoSEQ multiplex PCR, lists solely in-frame clones and lacks some. The sample carries 200,000 to 300,000 clones, about nine tenths recorded once. The participants were between about 18 and 90 years old and came from some 25 US areas. In Cohort 3, a recovered donor had either two negative PCRs, clearance, or symptom resolution. The sequencing sample was made of PBMCs or T cells enriched from blood (not recorded which). This TCR derives from a woman between 18 and 30 years old who had recovered from COVID-19.

CDR3 amino acids: CASSIPGLAGNEQYF. CDR3 coding DNA: TGTGCCAGTAGTATACCGGGACTAGCGGGAAATGAGCAGTACTTC. The V and J genes are TRBV19 and TRBJ2-7; the match to TRBD2 covers 13 bases. The J segment lost 7 bases and the V segment lost 2 bases, leaving 5 bases of the junction unmatched. The length of the CDR3 is 15 residues. Germline values: CDR1 LNHDA, CDR2 SQIVND (reference sequence).